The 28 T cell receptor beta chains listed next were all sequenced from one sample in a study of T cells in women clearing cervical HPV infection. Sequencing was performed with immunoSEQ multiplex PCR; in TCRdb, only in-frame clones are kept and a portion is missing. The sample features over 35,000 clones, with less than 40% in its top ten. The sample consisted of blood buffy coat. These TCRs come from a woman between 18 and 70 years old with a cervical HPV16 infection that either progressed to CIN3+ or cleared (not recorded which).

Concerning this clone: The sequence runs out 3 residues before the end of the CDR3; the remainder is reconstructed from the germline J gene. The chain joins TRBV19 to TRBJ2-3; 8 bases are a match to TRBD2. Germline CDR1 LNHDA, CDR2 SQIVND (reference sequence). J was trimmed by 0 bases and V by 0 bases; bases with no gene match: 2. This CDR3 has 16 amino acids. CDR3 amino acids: CASSIDSGVSTDTQYF. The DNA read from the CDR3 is TGTGCCAGTAGTATAGATAGCGGGGTTAGCACAGATACG.

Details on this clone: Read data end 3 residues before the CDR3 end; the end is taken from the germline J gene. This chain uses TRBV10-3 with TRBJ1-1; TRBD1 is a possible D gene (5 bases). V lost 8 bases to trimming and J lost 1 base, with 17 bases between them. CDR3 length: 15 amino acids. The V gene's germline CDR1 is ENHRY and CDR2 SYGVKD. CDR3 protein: CAIQGIGEKNTEAFF. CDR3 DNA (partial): TGTGCCATCCAGGGAATAGGAGAAAAGAACACTGAA.

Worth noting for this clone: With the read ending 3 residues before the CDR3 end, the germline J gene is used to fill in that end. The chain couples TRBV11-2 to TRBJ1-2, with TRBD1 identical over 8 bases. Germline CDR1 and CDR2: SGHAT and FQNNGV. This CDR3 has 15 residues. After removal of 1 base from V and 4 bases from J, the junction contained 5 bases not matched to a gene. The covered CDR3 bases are TGTGCCAGCAGCTTAGGACCAGGGGGCCTCTATGGC. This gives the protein CASSLGPGGLYG. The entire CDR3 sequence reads CASSLGPGGLYGYTF.

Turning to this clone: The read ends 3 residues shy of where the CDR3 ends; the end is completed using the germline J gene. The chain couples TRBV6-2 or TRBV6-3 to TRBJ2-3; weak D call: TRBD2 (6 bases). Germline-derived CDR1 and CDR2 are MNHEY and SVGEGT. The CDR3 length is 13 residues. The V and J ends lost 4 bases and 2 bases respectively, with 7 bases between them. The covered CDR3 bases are TGTGCCAGCAGTTGGGACTTCACAGATACG. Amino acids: CASSWDFTDT. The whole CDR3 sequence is CASSWDFTDTQYF.

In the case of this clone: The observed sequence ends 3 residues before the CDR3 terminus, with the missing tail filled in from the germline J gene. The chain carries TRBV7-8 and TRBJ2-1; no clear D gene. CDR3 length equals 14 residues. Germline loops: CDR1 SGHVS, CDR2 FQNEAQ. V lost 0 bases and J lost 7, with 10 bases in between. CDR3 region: CASSLAPLYNEQFF. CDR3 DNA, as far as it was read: TGTGCCAGCAGCTTAGCGCCACTCTATAATGAG.

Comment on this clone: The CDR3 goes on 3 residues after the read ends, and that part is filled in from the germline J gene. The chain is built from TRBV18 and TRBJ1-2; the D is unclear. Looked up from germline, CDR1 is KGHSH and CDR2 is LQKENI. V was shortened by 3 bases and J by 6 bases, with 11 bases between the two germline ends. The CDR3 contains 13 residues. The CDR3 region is CASSPLRVDGYTF. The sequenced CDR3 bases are TGTGCCAGCTCACCTCTAAGGGTCGATGGC.

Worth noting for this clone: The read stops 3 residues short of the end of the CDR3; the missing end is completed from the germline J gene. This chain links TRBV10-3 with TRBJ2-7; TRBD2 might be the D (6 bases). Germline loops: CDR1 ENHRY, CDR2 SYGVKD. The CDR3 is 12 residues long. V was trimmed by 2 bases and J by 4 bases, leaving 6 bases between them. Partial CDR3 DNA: TGTGCCATCAGTGAGGGGGGGTACGAG. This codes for CAISEGGYE. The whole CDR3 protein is CAISEGGYEQYF.

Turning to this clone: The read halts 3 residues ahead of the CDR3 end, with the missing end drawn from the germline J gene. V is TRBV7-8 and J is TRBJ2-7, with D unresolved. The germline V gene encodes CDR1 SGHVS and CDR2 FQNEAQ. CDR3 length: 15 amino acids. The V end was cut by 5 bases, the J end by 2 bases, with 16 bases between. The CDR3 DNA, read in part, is TGTGCCAGCAGCGACCGGCGGCGGAACACCTACGAG. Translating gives CASSDRRRNTYE. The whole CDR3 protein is CASSDRRRNTYEQYF.

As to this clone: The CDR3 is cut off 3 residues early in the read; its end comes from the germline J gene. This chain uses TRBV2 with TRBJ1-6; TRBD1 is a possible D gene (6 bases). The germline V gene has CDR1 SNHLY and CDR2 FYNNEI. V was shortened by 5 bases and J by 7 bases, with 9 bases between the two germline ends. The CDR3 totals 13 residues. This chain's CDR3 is CASSPDRNSPLHF. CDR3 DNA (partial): TGTGCCAGCAGTCCCGACAGGAATTCACCC.

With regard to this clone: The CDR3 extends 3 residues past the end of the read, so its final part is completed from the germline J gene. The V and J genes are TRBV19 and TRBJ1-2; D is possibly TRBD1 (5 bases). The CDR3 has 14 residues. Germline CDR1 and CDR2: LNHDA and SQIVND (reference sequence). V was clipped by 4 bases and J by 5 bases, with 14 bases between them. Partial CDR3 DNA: TGTGCCAGTAGTAGGGAAGACGGGGGATATGGC. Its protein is CASSREDGGYG. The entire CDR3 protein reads CASSREDGGYGYTF.

CDR3 sequence reads: CASSAAGGRNTQYF. The DNA read from the CDR3 is TGTGCCAGCAGTGCTGCGGGGGGGCGGAATACG. This sequence joins TRBV13 and TRBJ2-3, with TRBD2 identical over 9 bases. The sequence runs out 3 residues before the end of the CDR3; the remainder is reconstructed from the germline J gene. CDR3 size: 14 residues. Germline V gene lookup returns CDR1 PRHDT and CDR2 FYEKMQ (reference sequence). Unmatched junction bases numbered 8, after V lost 6 bases and J lost 7 bases.

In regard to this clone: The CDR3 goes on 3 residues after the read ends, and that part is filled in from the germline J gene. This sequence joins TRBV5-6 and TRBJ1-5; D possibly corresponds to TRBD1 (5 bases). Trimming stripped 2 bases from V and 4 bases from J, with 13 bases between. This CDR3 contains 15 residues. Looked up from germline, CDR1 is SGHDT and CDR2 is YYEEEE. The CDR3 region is CASSLAFAGNQPQHF. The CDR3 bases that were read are TGTGCCAGCAGCTTAGCGTTTGCAGGGAATCAGCCC.

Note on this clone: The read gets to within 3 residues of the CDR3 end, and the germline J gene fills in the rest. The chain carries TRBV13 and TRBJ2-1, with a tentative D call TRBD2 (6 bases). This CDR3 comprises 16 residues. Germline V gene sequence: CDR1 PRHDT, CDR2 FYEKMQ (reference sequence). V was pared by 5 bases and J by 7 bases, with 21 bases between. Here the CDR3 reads CASSPPLENGGNEQFF. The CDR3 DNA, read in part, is TGTGCCAGCAGCCCCCCACTCGAAAATGGGGGGAATGAG.

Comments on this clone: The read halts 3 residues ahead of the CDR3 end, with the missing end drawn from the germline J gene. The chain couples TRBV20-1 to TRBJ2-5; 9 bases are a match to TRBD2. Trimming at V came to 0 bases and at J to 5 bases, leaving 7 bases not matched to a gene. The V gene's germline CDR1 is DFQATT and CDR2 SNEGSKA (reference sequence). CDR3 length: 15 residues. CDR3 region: CSARDPAGGRETQYF. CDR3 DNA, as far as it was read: TGCAGTGCTAGAGACCCCGCGGGAGGGCGGGAGACC.

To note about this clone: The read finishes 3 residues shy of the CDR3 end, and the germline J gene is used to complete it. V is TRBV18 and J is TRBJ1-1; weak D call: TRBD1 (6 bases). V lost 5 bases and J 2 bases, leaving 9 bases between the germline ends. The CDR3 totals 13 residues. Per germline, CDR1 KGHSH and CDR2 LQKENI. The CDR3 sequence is CASSIQGNTEAFF. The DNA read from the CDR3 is TGTGCCAGCTCAATACAGGGTAACACTGAA.

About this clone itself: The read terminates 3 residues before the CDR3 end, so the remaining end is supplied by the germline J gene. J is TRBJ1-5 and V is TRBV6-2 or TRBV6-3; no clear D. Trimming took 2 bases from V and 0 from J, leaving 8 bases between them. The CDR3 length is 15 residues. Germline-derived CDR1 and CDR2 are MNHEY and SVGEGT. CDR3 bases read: TGTGCCAGCAGTTACCCAAAAAATAGCAATCAGCCC. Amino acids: CASSYPKNSNQP. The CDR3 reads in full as CASSYPKNSNQPQHF.

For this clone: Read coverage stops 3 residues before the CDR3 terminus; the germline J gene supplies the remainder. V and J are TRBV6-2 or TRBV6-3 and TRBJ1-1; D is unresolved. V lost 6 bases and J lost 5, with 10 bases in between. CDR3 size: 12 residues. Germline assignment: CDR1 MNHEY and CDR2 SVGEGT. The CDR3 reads CASRTGRTEAFF. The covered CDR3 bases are TGTGCCAGCAGGACGGGTCGAACTGAA.

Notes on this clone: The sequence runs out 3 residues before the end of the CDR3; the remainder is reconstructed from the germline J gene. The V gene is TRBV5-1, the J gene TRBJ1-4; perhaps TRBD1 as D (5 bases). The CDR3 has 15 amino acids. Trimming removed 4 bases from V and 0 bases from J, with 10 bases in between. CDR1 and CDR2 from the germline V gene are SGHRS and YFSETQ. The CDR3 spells CASSEQGATNEKLFF. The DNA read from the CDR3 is TGCGCCAGCAGCGAGCAGGGTGCAACTAATGAAAAA.

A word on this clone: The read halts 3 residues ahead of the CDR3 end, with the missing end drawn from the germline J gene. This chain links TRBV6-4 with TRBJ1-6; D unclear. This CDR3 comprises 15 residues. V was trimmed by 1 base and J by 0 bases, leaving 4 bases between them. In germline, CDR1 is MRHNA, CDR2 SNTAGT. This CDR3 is CASSDFSSYNSPLHF. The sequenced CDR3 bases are TGTGCCAGCAGTGACTTCAGCTCCTATAATTCACCC.

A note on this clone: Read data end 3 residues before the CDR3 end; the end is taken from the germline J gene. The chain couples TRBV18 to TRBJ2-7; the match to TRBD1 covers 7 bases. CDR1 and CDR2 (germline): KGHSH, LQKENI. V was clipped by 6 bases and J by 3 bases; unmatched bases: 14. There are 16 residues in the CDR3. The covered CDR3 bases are TGTGCCAGCTCTCCCGGACAGGCCCATAAGTTCTACGAG. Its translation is CASSPGQAHKFYE. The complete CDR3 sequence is CASSPGQAHKFYEQYF. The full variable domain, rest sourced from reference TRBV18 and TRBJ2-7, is NAGVMQNPRHLVRRRGQEARLRCSPMKGHSHVYWYRQLPEEGLKFMVYLQKENIIDESGMPKERFSAEFPKEGPSILRIQQVVRGDSAAYFCASSPGQAHKFYEQYFGPGTRLTVT.

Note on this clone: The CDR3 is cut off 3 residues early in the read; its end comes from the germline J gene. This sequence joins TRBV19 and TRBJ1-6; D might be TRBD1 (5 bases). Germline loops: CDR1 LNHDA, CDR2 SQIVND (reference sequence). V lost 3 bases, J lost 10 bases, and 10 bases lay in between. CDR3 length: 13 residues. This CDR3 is CASSMGEGSPLHF. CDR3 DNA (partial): TGTGCCAGTAGTATGGGAGAGGGGTCACCC.

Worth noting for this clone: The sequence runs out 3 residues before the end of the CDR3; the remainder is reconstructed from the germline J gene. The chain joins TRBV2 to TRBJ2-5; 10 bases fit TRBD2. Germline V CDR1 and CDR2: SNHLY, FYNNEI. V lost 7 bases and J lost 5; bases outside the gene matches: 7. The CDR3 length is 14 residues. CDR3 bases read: TGTGCCAGCATTACTCTAGCGGGAGCGGAGACC. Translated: CASITLAGAET. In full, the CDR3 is CASITLAGAETQYF.

The DNA read from the CDR3 is TGCGCCAGCAGCGACCGACAGGGAGGGAATTCGGCC. As protein: CASSDRQGGNSA. In full, the CDR3 reads CASSDRQGGNSALHF. The chain employs TRBV5-1 and TRBJ1-6, with 7 bases fitting TRBD1. The sequence runs out 3 residues before the end of the CDR3; the remainder is reconstructed from the germline J gene. The germline CDR1 and CDR2 sequences are SGHRS and YFSETQ. This CDR3 spans 15 amino acids.

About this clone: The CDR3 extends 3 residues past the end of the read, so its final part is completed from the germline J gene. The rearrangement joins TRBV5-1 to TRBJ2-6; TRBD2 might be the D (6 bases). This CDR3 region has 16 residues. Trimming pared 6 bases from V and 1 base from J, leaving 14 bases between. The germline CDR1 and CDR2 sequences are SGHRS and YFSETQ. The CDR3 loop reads CASTPGTPSGANVLTF. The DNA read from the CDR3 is TGCGCCAGCACCCCAGGGACTCCGTCTGGGGCCAACGTC. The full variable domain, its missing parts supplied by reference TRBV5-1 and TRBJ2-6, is KAGVTQTPRYLIKTRGQQVTLSCSPISGHRSVSWYQQTPGQGLQFLFEYFSETQRNKGNFPGRFSGRQFSNSRSEMNVSTLELGDSALYLCASTPGTPSGANVLTFGAGSRLTVL.

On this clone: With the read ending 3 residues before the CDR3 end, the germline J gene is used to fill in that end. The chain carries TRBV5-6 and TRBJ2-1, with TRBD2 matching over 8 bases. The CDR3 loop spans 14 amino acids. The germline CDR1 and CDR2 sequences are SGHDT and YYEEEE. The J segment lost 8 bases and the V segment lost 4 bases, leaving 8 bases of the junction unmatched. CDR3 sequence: CASSPGGPRDEQFF. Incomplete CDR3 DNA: TGTGCCAGCAGCCCGGGGGGGCCAAGGGATGAG. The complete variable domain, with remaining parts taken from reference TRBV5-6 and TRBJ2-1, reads DAGVTQSPTHLIKTRGQQVTLRCSPKSGHDTVSWYQQALGQGPQFIFQYYEEEERQRGNFPDRFSGHQFPNYSSELNVNALLLGDSALYLCASSPGGPRDEQFFGPGTRLTVL.

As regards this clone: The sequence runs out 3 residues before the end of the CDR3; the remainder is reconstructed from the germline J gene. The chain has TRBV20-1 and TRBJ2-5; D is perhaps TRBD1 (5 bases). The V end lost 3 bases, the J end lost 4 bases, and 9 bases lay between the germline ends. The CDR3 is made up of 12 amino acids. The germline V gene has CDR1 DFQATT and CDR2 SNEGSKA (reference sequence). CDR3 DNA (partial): TGCAGTGCTAGTCCTAGGGGAGAGACC. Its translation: CSASPRGET. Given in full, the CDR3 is CSASPRGETQYF.

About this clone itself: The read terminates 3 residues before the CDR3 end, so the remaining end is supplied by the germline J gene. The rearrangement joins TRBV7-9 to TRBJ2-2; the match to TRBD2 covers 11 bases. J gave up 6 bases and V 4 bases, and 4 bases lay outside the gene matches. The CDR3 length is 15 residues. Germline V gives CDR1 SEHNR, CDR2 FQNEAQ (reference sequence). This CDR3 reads CASSSLAGDSGELFF. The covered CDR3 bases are TGTGCCAGCAGCTCACTAGCGGGAGATTCCGGGGAG.

The part of the CDR3 DNA that was read is TGCGCCAGCAGCCACCAGCGGGAGGCGTCCGATACG. Translated: CASSHQREASDT. In full, the CDR3 reads CASSHQREASDTQYF. This chain uses TRBV5-1 with TRBJ2-3, with 9 nucleotides matching TRBD2. The DNA ends 3 residues before the CDR3 does, and the rest of the CDR3 is filled in from the germline J gene. CDR3 length equals 15 residues. Trimming at V came to 4 bases and at J to 6 bases, leaving 9 bases not matched to a gene. Per germline, CDR1 SGHRS and CDR2 YFSETQ.